This paragraph covers one T cell receptor (beta chain) sequence. The record originates from a study of blood T cell repertoires in COVID-19. Turning to the study itself: Sources were T cells, B-cell-depleted T cells, or PBMCs; the material itself was cDNA or gDNA.

In the original processing: Using reference gene primer amplification, nucleated cell counts were estimated. Profiled with immunoSEQ multiplex PCR; TCRdb holds only in-frame clones, not every one. V and J calls and clone size are given by that table; D and trimming were obtained from the DNA. The sample yields approximately 110,000 clones, approximately 80% seen once. Per the germline V gene, CDR1 is SGHTA and CDR2 is FQGTGA. The CDR3 loop spans 15 amino acids. The trim removed 5 bases at V and 9 bases at J, leaving 10 bases unmatched. The source material was peripheral blood. V is TRBV7-3 and J is TRBJ2-1; 10 bases align to TRBD2. The clonotype comes from a woman older than 75 with active or convalescent COVID-19. The CDR3 protein is CASSPRLAGLSEQFF. The CDR3, as DNA: TGTGCCAGCAGCCCAAGACTAGCGGGTTTATCTGAGCAGTTCTTC.